The next 18 T cell receptor beta chains were all read from a single sample in a study of shared clonotypes between healthy human individuals. Some clones are missing from TCRdb's copy, which holds only in-frame ones; the method was immunoSEQ multiplex PCR. The sample shows about 2.1 million clones, about 93% of them seen only once. Naive CD8 cells, CD45RO-negative and positively selected for CCR7, excluded terminally differentiated effector memory CD45RA+ cells. Sequenced material: naive CD8+ T cells from PBMCs. The source of these receptors is a man between 18 and 29 years old in good health. Some clones in this sample may be carry-over from other donors' samples.

This chain uses TRBV9 with TRBJ1-3, with unresolved D. The CDR3 is made up of 15 amino acids. In germline, CDR1 is SGDLS, CDR2 YYNGEE. V lost 0 bases to trimming and J lost 2 bases, with 9 bases between them. This CDR3 is CASSVEGRPGNTIYF. The CDR3 DNA sequence: TGTGCCAGCAGCGTAGAGGGCAGGCCTGGAAACACCATATATTTT.

This clone is a singleton in its sample. The rearrangement links TRBV4-3 to TRBJ2-3, with TRBD2 matching 7 bases. This CDR3 contains 14 residues. Germline values: CDR1 LGHNA, CDR2 YSLEER. Trimming at V came to 3 bases and at J to 5 bases, leaving 5 bases not matched to a gene. The CDR3 sequence: CASSHSGVRDTQYF. In DNA form, the CDR3 reads TGCGCCAGCAGCCACAGCGGGGTCAGAGATACGCAGTATTTT.

The rearrangement uses TRBV4-3 and TRBJ2-1, with D maybe TRBD1 (6 bases). This CDR3 comprises 13 residues. V lost 4 bases and J lost 7, with 11 bases in between. CDR1 LGHNA and CDR2 YSLEER come from the germline V gene. The CDR3 loop is CASSPQGTNEQFF. Here the CDR3 DNA reads TGCGCCAGCAGCCCGCAGGGGACAAATGAGCAGTTCTTC.

The CDR3 DNA reads TGTGCCACCAGCAGAGATCGGACAGTCTCCTACGAGCAGTACTTC. Its protein is CATSRDRTVSYEQYF. The V call is TRBV15, the J call TRBJ2-7, with D possibly matching TRBD1 (6 bases). Trimming shortened V by 0 bases and J by 0 bases, and 9 bases separated the two germline ends. The CDR3 consists of 15 residues. Germline loops: CDR1 LNHNV, CDR2 YYDKDF (reference sequence).

This chain uses TRBV23-1 with TRBJ2-7; D gene unclear. TRBV23-1 is treated as an ORF (open reading frame) with a function not yet certain. Trimming took off 4 bases at V and 3 bases at J, with 22 bases between the two ends. CDR3 length: 17 residues. The CDR3 loop reads CASSLNLNGRLDYEQYF. The CDR3 DNA follows: TGCGCCAGCAGTCTGAACCTAAACGGACGCCTGGACTACGAGCAGTACTTC.

The chain uses TRBV5-6 and TRBJ1-1; the match to TRBD1 covers 7 bases. Per the germline V gene, CDR1 is SGHDT and CDR2 is YYEEEE. The CDR3 covers 14 residues. The ends lost 0 bases at V and 6 bases at J; junction bases unmatched: 5. The CDR3 DNA reads TGTGCCAGCAGCTTGGGGACAGGTAGGCCTGAAGCTTTCTTT. Amino acids: CASSLGTGRPEAFF.

The chain employs TRBV5-5 and TRBJ2-7; weak D call: TRBD2 (6 bases). CDR3 size: 15 residues. The V end was cut by 2 bases, the J end by 0 bases, with 12 bases between. CDR1 is SGHKS, CDR2 YYEKEE, per germline (reference sequence). CDR3 sequence reads: CASSLIAVSSYEQYF. CDR3 DNA sequence: TGTGCCAGCAGCTTAATAGCGGTCTCCTCCTACGAGCAGTACTTC.

This clone was found once. Other nucleotide sequences in the sample specify the same CDR3. The chain couples TRBV10-3 to TRBJ2-2, with D tentatively TRBD1 (6 bases). The CDR3 runs to 14 residues. V was pared by 0 bases and J by 4 bases, with 6 bases between. CDR1 is ENHRY and CDR2 is SYGVKD in the germline V gene. The CDR3 DNA is TGTGCCATCAGTGAGTCAGGGGGCACCGGGGAGCTGTTTTTT. Translation: CAISESGGTGELFF.

The chain uses TRBV13 and TRBJ2-5; TRBD2 agrees at 8 bases. Germline CDR1 and CDR2: PRHDT and FYEKMQ (reference sequence). V was pared by 5 bases and J by 5 bases, with 13 bases of the junction left unmatched. The CDR3 is 16 amino acids. CDR3 protein: CASSRGGVAGTETQYF. As DNA, the CDR3 is TGTGCCAGCAGCCGGGGAGGAGTAGCGGGAACGGAGACCCAGTACTTC.

This clone was found once. The chain couples TRBV6-5 to TRBJ2-1; TRBD2 matches 11 bases. V shed 6 bases and J 8 bases; nucleotides not matched to a gene: 9. Germline V gene lookup returns CDR1 MNHEY and CDR2 SVGAGI. The CDR3 runs 15 residues. This CDR3 is CASSLLAGVVDEQFF. CDR3 DNA: TGTGCCAGCAGCCTACTAGCGGGAGTTGTGGATGAGCAGTTCTTC.

V and J are TRBV4-2 and TRBJ2-1, with 9 bases lining up with TRBD2. The CDR3 has 16 residues. From germline, CDR1 is LGHNA and CDR2 YNFKEQ. With 0 bases clipped from V and 5 bases from J, the junction kept 5 bases outside the gene matches. For the CDR3, the DNA is TGTGCCAGCAGCCAAGAAGGCGGGAGGGGGAACAATGAGCAGTTCTTC. Its protein product is CASSQEGGRGNNEQFF.

This sequence joins TRBV12-5 and TRBJ1-5; tentatively, D is TRBD1 (5 bases). V lost 1 base and J lost 1, with 11 bases in between. The CDR3 totals 16 residues. Germline V gene lookup returns CDR1 LGHNT and CDR2 FRNRAP. The CDR3 loop is CASGLDVGGSNQPQHF. The CDR3 region has the DNA TGTGCTAGTGGTTTGGATGTCGGGGGAAGCAATCAGCCCCAGCATTTT.

The chain is built from TRBV2 and TRBJ2-3; possibly TRBD2 for D (6 bases). Trimming shortened V by 3 bases and J by 5 bases, and 12 bases separated the two germline ends. CDR3 length: 14 residues. The germline V gene encodes CDR1 SNHLY and CDR2 FYNNEI. The CDR3, as DNA: TGTGCCAGCAGTGAGTGGAGGGTTAGAGATACGCAGTATTTT. Translating gives CASSEWRVRDTQYF.

The chain joins TRBV7-9 to TRBJ2-5; D is ambiguous. V was pared by 5 bases and J by 0 bases, with 16 bases between. The germline gives CDR1 SEHNR, CDR2 FQNEAQ (reference sequence). The CDR3 runs 16 residues. The CDR3 region has the DNA TGTGCCAGCAGCCCCCCCGCGGCAGGAAACCAAGAGACCCAGTACTTC. This codes for CASSPPAAGNQETQYF.

The rearrangement joins TRBV6-1 to TRBJ2-1; a possible D gene is TRBD2 (6 bases). Germline loops: CDR1 MNHNS, CDR2 SASEGT. This CDR3 spans 15 amino acids. Trimming pared 4 bases from V and 4 bases from J, leaving 14 bases between. CDR3 in DNA: TGTGCCAGCAGTGTCTCCGCCGGGACTTACAATGAGCAGTTCTTC. It yields the protein CASSVSAGTYNEQFF.

Here the CDR3 reads CASSSHGNYEQYF. The CDR3 coding sequence is TGTGCCAGCAGCTCCCACGGAAACTACGAGCAGTACTTC. The V gene is TRBV27, the J gene TRBJ2-7; D unresolved. The germline V gene encodes CDR1 MNHEY and CDR2 SMNVEV (reference sequence). The CDR3 extends over 13 amino acids. Trimming removed 6 bases from V and 3 bases from J, with 12 bases in between.

CDR3 coding DNA: TGCGCCAGCAGCCAAGATGCCGTCTGGGGAAGAGTGGGGAATGAGCAGTTCTTC. Translated: CASSQDAVWGRVGNEQFF. The rearrangement joins TRBV4-3 to TRBJ2-1, with D unclear. CDR3 length equals 18 residues. In germline, CDR1 is LGHNA, CDR2 YSLEER. Trimming took off 0 bases at V and 7 bases at J, with 22 bases between the two ends.

The gene calls are TRBV7-9 and TRBJ2-1; no clear D gene. V was shortened by 2 bases and J by 7 bases, with 15 bases between the two germline ends. The CDR3 spans 15 residues. CDR1 is SEHNR, CDR2 FQNEAQ, per germline (reference sequence). The CDR3 DNA reads as TGTGCCAGCAGCTTATATGCGGCCCCAAGGAATGAGCAGTTCTTC. This translates into CASSLYAAPRNEQFF.